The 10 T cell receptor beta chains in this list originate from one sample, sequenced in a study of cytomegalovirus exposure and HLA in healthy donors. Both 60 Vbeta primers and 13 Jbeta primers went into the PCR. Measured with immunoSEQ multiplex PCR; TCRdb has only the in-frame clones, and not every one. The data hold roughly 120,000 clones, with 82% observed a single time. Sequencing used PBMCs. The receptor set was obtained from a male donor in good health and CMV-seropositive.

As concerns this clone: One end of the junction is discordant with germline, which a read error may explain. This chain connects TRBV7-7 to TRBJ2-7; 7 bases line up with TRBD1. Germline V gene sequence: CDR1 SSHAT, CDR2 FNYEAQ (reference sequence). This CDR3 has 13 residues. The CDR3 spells CASSLLRQGQQYF. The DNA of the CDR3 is TGTGCTAGCAGCCTCCTGAGACAGGGACAACAGTACTTC.

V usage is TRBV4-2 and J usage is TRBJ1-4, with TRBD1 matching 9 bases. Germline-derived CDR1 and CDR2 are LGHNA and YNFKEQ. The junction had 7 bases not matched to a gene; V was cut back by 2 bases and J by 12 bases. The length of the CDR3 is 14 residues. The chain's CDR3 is CASSQPYDRGELFF. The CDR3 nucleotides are TGTGCCAGCAGCCAACCATACGACAGGGGGGAACTGTTTTTT.

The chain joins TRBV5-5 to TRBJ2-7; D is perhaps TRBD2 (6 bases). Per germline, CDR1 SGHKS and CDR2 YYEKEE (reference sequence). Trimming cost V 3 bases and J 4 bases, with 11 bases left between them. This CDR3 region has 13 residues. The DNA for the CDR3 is TGTGCCAGCAGCTGGACTAACCCGTACGAGCAGTACTTC. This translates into CASSWTNPYEQYF.

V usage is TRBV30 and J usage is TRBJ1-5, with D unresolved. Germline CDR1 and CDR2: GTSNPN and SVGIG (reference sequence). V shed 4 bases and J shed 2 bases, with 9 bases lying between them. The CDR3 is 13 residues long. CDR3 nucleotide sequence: TGTGCCTGGAAGGAGGGCGGCAATCAGCCCCAGCATTTT. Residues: CAWKEGGNQPQHF.

The CDR3: CASLSVNTEAFF. The CDR3 DNA is TGTGCCAGCTTATCCGTGAACACTGAAGCTTTCTTT. The V and J genes are TRBV27 and TRBJ1-1; D is unclear. The CDR3 spans 12 residues. The V gene's germline CDR1 is MNHEY and CDR2 SMNVEV (reference sequence). Between the trimmed V and J ends, which lost 8 bases and 0 bases, there was a span of 7 bases.

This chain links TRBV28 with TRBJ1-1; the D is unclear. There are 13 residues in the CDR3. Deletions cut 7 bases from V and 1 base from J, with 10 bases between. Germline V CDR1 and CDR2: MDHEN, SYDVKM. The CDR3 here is CASTLGRNTEAFF. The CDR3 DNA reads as TGTGCCAGCACCTTAGGGAGGAACACTGAAGCTTTCTTT.

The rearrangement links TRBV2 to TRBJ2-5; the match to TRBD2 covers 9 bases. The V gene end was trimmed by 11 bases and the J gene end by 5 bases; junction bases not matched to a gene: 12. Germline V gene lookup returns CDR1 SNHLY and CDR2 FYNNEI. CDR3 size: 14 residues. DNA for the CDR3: TGTGCCGGTACGAGCGGGAGGCGTATGGAGACCCAGTACTTC. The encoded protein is CAGTSGRRMETQYF.

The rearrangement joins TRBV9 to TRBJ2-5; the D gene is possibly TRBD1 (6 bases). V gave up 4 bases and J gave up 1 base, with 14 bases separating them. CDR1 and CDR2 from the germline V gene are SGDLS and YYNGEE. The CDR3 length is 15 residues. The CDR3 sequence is CASSQSKTGQETQYF. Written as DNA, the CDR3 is TGTGCCAGCAGCCAAAGCAAGACAGGCCAAGAGACCCAGTACTTC.

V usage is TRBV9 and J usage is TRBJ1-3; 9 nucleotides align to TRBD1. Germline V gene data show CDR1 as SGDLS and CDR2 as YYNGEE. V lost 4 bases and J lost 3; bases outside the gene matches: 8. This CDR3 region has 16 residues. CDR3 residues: CASSFLDRGGGNTIYF. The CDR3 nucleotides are TGTGCCAGCAGCTTCCTGGACAGGGGAGGTGGAAACACCATATATTTT.

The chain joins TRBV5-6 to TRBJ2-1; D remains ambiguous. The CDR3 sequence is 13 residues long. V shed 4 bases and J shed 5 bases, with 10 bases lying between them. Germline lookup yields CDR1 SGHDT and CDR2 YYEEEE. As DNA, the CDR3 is TGTGCCAGCAGCCTGGACCCAGACAATGAGCAGTTCTTC. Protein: CASSLDPDNEQFF.